The 11 T cell receptor beta chains reported below all come from one sample, sequenced in a study of Graves' ophthalmopathy and Graves' hyperthyroidism. Amplification of TCR beta CDR3 regions used RNA transcripts. HTBI primers served in a first-round RT-PCR, which a second-round multiplex PCR followed. TCRdb reprocessed the multiplex PCR reads with MiXCR, giving one entry per CDR3 protein. The sample holds 200,000 to 250,000 distinct CDR3 sequences, 29% seen once. Source material: peripheral blood. The receptors here all came from a man aged 45 to 65 with Graves' ophthalmopathy.

This clonotype was seen repeatedly, ten times or more. The chain carries TRBV6-5 and TRBJ1-2; TRBD1 matches 7 bases. The junction had 11 bases not matched to a gene; V was cut back by 0 bases and J by 7 bases. CDR1 is MNHEY, CDR2 SVGAGI, per germline. The CDR3 covers 16 residues. The CDR3: CASSYSGGRGLSGYTF. As DNA, the CDR3 is TGTGCCAGCAGTTACTCGGGCGGAAGGGGGCTAAGTGGCTACACCTTC.

This sequence joins TRBV29-1 and TRBJ2-2; a weak D match, TRBD2 (6 bases). The CDR3 has 14 amino acids. Per the germline V gene, CDR1 is SQVTM and CDR2 is ANQGSEA. V shed 4 bases and J shed 3 bases, with 12 bases lying between them. The CDR3 nucleotides read TGCAGCGTTGTCCTCGGGGAGGACACCGGGGAGCTGTTTTTT. Protein sequence: CSVVLGEDTGELFF.

This clonotype came up many times. V and J are TRBV7-9 and TRBJ2-7; TRBD1 matches 7 bases. The CDR3 has 13 amino acids. Trimming cost V 5 bases and J 7 bases; bases outside gene matches: 8. Germline V gene lookup returns CDR1 SEHNR and CDR2 FQNEAQ (reference sequence). DNA of the CDR3: TGTGCCAGCAGCGCGACAGGGCATCAGGAGCAGTACTTC. Residues: CASSATGHQEQYF. The full variable domain, completed using reference TRBV7-9 and TRBJ2-7, is DTGVSQNPRHKITKRGQNVTFRCDPISEHNRLYWYRQTLGQGPEFLTYFQNEAQLEKSRLLSDRFSAERPKGSFSTLEIQRTEQGDSAMYLCASSATGHQEQYFGPGTRLTVT.

The chain has TRBV7-6 and TRBJ2-5; D may correspond to TRBD1 or TRBD2 (5 bases each). Germline V gene sequence: CDR1 SGHVS, CDR2 FNYEAQ. Trimming pared 5 bases from V and 1 base from J, leaving 17 bases between. The CDR3 has 16 amino acids. The CDR3 DNA is TGTGCCAGCAGCACCGATGGGGGTCCCCTCCAAGAGACCCAGTACTTC. Its translation is CASSTDGGPLQETQYF. The variable domain in full, with the rest retrieved from reference TRBV7-6 and TRBJ2-5, is GAGVSQSPRYKVTKRGQDVALRCDPISGHVSLYWYRQALGQGPEFLTYFNYEAQQDKSGLPNDRFSAERPEGSISTLTIQRTEQRDSAMYRCASSTDGGPLQETQYFGPGTRLLVL.

Ten or more counts support this clonotype. The rearrangement uses TRBV7-9 and TRBJ2-5; D gene unclear. The CDR3 runs 11 residues. Germline loops: CDR1 SEHNR, CDR2 FQNEAQ (reference sequence). Deletions cut 7 bases from V and 2 bases from J, with 5 bases between. The CDR3 reads CASKGQETQYF. As DNA, the CDR3 is TGTGCCAGCAAGGGACAAGAGACCCAGTACTTC.

This chain connects TRBV2 to TRBJ2-5; D gene unclear. The CDR3 loop spans 13 amino acids. Germline-derived CDR1 and CDR2 are SNHLY and FYNNEI. V was pared by 2 bases and J by 4 bases, with 8 bases between. The CDR3 nucleotides read TGTGCCAGCAGTGAAATTATCCGAGAGACCCAGTACTTC. Translation: CASSEIIRETQYF.

Ten or more counts support this clonotype. The chain joins TRBV28 to TRBJ2-7; 7 bases map to TRBD2. In germline, CDR1 is MDHEN, CDR2 SYDVKM. V lost 7 bases to trimming and J lost 4 bases; unmatched junction nucleotides: 13. The CDR3 spans 15 residues. The CDR3 coding sequence is TGTGCCAGCAACCCCCCCGGCGGGAGCGTTTACGAGCAGTACTTC. This encodes CASNPPGGSVYEQYF.

This clonotype was observed at least ten times. The J gene is TRBJ2-2, the V gene TRBV11-2, with TRBD2 matching 7 bases. Germline V gene sequence: CDR1 SGHAT, CDR2 FQNNGV. V trimming: 2 bases; J trimming: 3 bases; junction bases outside the gene matches: 12. The CDR3 sequence is 18 residues long. DNA for the CDR3: TGTGCCAGCAGCTTAAAAATGGCGGGAGAAACGGACACCGGGGAGCTGTTTTTT. Translating it yields CASSLKMAGETDTGELFF.

The table lists this clonotype with many counts. The gene calls are TRBV20-1 and TRBJ2-7; 14 positions agree with TRBD2. CDR1 and CDR2 (germline): DFQATT, SNEGSKA (reference sequence). The CDR3 runs 17 residues. V was clipped by 2 bases and J by 0 bases; unmatched bases: 6. The CDR3 sequence: CSARLGLAGVPSYEQYF. The DNA for the CDR3 is TGCAGTGCTAGATTGGGACTAGCGGGAGTTCCCTCCTACGAGCAGTACTTC.

This clonotype was observed at least ten times. The chain recombines TRBV7-2 with TRBJ2-5; D perhaps matches TRBD1 (6 bases). The CDR3 is made up of 12 amino acids. Germline V gene lookup returns CDR1 SGHTA and CDR2 FQGNSA. Trimming cost V 4 bases and J 12 bases, with 15 bases left between them. The CDR3 loop reads CASSSQPGQEYF. Here the CDR3 DNA reads TGTGCCAGCAGCTCTCAACCGGGACAAGAGTACTTC.

The genes are TRBV7-2 and TRBJ2-7; TRBD2 is a possible D gene (6 bases). CDR3 length: 13 residues. Trimming took off 5 bases at V and 5 bases at J, with 13 bases between the two ends. Looked up from germline, CDR1 is SGHTA and CDR2 is FQGNSA. CDR3 coding DNA: TGTGCCAGCAGCCCCCAGGAGGGACACGAGCAGTACTTC. It is translated as CASSPQEGHEQYF.